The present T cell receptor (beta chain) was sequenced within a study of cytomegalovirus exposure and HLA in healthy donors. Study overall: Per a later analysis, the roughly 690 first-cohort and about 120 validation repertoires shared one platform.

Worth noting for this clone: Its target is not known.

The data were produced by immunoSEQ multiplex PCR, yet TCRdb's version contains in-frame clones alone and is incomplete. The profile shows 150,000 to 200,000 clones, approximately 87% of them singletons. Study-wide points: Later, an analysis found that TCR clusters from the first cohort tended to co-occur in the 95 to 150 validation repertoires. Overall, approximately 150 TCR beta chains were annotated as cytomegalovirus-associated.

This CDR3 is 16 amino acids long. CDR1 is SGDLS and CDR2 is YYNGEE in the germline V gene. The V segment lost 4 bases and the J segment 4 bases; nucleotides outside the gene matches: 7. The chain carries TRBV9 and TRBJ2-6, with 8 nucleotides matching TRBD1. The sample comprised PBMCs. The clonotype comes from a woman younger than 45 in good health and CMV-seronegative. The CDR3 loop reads CASSPWTGSGANVLTF. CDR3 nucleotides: TGTGCCAGCAGCCCATGGACAGGGTCCGGGGCCAACGTCCTGACTTTC.